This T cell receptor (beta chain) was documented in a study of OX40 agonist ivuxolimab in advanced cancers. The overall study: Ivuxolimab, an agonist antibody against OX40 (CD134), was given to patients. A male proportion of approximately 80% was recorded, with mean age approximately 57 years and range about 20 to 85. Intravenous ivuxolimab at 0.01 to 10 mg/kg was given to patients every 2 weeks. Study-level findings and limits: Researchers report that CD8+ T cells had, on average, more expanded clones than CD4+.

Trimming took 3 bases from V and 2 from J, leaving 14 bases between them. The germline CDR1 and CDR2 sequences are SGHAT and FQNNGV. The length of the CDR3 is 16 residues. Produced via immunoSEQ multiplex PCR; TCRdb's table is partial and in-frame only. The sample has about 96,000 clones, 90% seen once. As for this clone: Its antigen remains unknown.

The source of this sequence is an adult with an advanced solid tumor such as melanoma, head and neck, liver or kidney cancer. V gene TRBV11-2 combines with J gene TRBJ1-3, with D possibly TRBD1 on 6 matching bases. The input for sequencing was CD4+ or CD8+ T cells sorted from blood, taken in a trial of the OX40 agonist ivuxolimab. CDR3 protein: CASSLNTGITGNTIYF. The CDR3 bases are TGTGCCAGCAGCTTGAACACAGGGATAACTGGAAACACCATATATTTT.